This is a list of T cell receptor beta chains from one sample in a study of cytomegalovirus exposure and HLA in healthy donors. TCRdb's table, derived via immunoSEQ multiplex PCR, lists solely in-frame clones and lacks some. The sample carries some 120,000 clones, 75% recorded once. Sequenced input: PBMCs. The receptor source for this set is a young man in good health and CMV-seronegative. CDR3s include the opening cysteine and the closing phenylalanine or tryptophan. The order of the fields is J gene, clone size, V gene, D gene, CDR3 DNA, CDR3 protein. The D gene is left open where the match is weak. Size is omitted from some rows. Given values are once, few, many or a class for expanded clones.

J gene: TRBJ2-3
clone size: NA
V gene: TRBV9
D gene: NA
CDR3 DNA: TGTGCCAGCAGCACAGCGGAGGGGAACACAGATACGCAGTATTTT
CDR3 protein: CASSTAEGNTDTQYF

J gene: TRBJ2-7
clone size: few
V gene: TRBV6-5
D gene: TRBD2
CDR3 DNA: TGTGCCAGCAGTTACTCAGCGGGAGACACCTACGAGCAGTACTTC
CDR3 protein: CASSYSAGDTYEQYF

J gene: TRBJ1-1
clone size: NA
V gene: TRBV4-1
D gene: NA
CDR3 DNA: TGCGCCAGCAGCCAGGCGGGGCCAAACACTGAAGCTTTCTTT
CDR3 protein: CASSQAGPNTEAFF

J gene: TRBJ2-7
clone size: few
V gene: TRBV14
D gene: TRBD2
CDR3 DNA: TGTGCCAGCAGCCCGGGACTAGCGGGAGCCCGGTCTTACGAGCAGTACTTC
CDR3 protein: CASSPGLAGARSYEQYF

J gene: TRBJ2-3
clone size: once
V gene: TRBV14
D gene: TRBD1
CDR3 DNA: TGTGCCAGCAGCCGCCAACAGGGGCATGGCACAGATACGCAGTATTTT
CDR3 protein: CASSRQQGHGTDTQYF

J gene: TRBJ2-7
clone size: few
V gene: TRBV4-3
D gene: TRBD2
CDR3 DNA: TGCGCCAGCAGCCAAGATCGGCTAGCGGGAGTCGGAGAGCAGTACTTC
CDR3 protein: CASSQDRLAGVGEQYF

J gene: TRBJ2-6
clone size: few
V gene: TRBV2
D gene: TRBD2
CDR3 DNA: TGTGCCAGCAGTATGACTAGCGGGGCCAACGTCCTGACTTTC
CDR3 protein: CASSMTSGANVLTF

J gene: TRBJ2-1
clone size: NA
V gene: TRBV5-1
D gene: TRBD2
CDR3 DNA: TGCGCCAGCAGCTTGTCCCGCGGGGGGGCAGAGGAGCAGTTCTTC
CDR3 protein: CASSLSRGGAEEQFF

J gene: TRBJ2-3
clone size: NA
V gene: TRBV9
D gene: NA
CDR3 DNA: TGTGCCAGCAGCGTAGTGAACAGGGTGGCTGATACGCAGTATTTT
CDR3 protein: CASSVVNRVADTQYF

J gene: TRBJ2-7
clone size: NA
V gene: TRBV7-2
D gene: TRBD2
CDR3 DNA: TGTGCCAGCAGGACTAGCGGGGTCTACGAGCAGTACTTC
CDR3 protein: CASRTSGVYEQYF

J gene: TRBJ2-5
clone size: few
V gene: TRBV29-1
D gene: TRBD1
CDR3 DNA: TGCAGCGTCCAACCCCAGACAGGGACCCAAGAGACCCAGTACTTC
CDR3 protein: CSVQPQTGTQETQYF

J gene: TRBJ1-5
clone size: NA
V gene: TRBV18
D gene: TRBD1
CDR3 DNA: TGTGCCAGGCAGATACCGGGACAGGGCTCCAATCAGCCCCAGCATTTT
CDR3 protein: CARQIPGQGSNQPQHF

J gene: TRBJ2-5
clone size: NA
V gene: TRBV28
D gene: NA
CDR3 DNA: TGTGCCAGCACCCCTTCCGGGGGACAAGAGACCCAGTACTTC
CDR3 protein: CASTPSGGQETQYF

J gene: TRBJ2-3
clone size: NA
V gene: TRBV19
D gene: NA
CDR3 DNA: TGTGCCAGTAACCAGCTGACAGGTAGCACAGATACGCAGTATTTT
CDR3 protein: CASNQLTGSTDTQYF

J gene: TRBJ1-6
clone size: few
V gene: TRBV6-6
D gene: TRBD1
CDR3 DNA: TGTGCCAGCAGTCAACAGGGGGCACGTTCACCCCTCCACTTT
CDR3 protein: CASSQQGARSPLHF

J gene: TRBJ1-3
clone size: NA
V gene: TRBV4-2
D gene: NA
CDR3 DNA: TGTGCCAGCAGCCAAGTTACAGGGACCGTCAGCTCTGGAAACACCATATATTTT
CDR3 protein: CASSQVTGTVSSGNTIYF

J gene: TRBJ2-6
clone size: once
V gene: TRBV7-2
D gene: TRBD1
CDR3 DNA: TGTGCCAGCAGCTGGACAGGGACATCCTCTGGGGCCAACGTCCTGACTTTC
CDR3 protein: CASSWTGTSSGANVLTF

J gene: TRBJ2-3
clone size: NA
V gene: TRBV4-2
D gene: TRBD2
CDR3 DNA: TGTGCCAGCAGCCGATACGCCGGGACTAGCGGCACAGATACGCAGTATTTT
CDR3 protein: CASSRYAGTSGTDTQYF

J gene: TRBJ1-5
clone size: NA
V gene: TRBV6-1
D gene: NA
CDR3 DNA: TGTGCCAGCGGCCTGAATCAGCCCCAGCATTTT
CDR3 protein: CASGLNQPQHF

J gene: TRBJ2-2
clone size: few
V gene: TRBV9
D gene: NA
CDR3 DNA: TGTGCCAGCAGACCTAGATCAGGGTTTTCCGGGGAGCTGTTTTTT
CDR3 protein: CASRPRSGFSGELFF

J gene: TRBJ1-2
clone size: once
V gene: TRBV18
D gene: NA
CDR3 DNA: TGTGCCAGCTCACCAAATCGGCAGGGATTCTATGGCTACACCTTC
CDR3 protein: CASSPNRQGFYGYTF

J gene: TRBJ2-3
clone size: NA
V gene: TRBV4-3
D gene: NA
CDR3 DNA: TGCGCCAGCAGCCAAGATTCCCAGGGTGGGAATACGCAGTATTTT
CDR3 protein: CASSQDSQGGNTQYF

J gene: TRBJ2-7
clone size: NA
V gene: TRBV6-6
D gene: NA
CDR3 DNA: TGTGCCAGCGGGGGCGGGTTGTACGAGCAGTACTTC
CDR3 protein: CASGGGLYEQYF

J gene: TRBJ1-2
clone size: once
V gene: TRBV4-3
D gene: NA
CDR3 DNA: TGCGCCAGCAGCCAACATGGCCTTAACTATGGCTACACCTTC
CDR3 protein: CASSQHGLNYGYTF

J gene: TRBJ2-3
clone size: NA
V gene: TRBV11-3
D gene: NA
CDR3 DNA: TGTGCCAGCAGCTCCCATGGCTCAGATACGCAGTATTTT
CDR3 protein: CASSSHGSDTQYF

J gene: TRBJ2-1
clone size: few
V gene: TRBV4-1
D gene: TRBD2
CDR3 DNA: TGCGCCAGCAGCCAAGAGGGACTAGCGGCCAATGAGCAGTTCTTC
CDR3 protein: CASSQEGLAANEQFF

J gene: TRBJ1-2
clone size: NA
V gene: TRBV18
D gene: NA
CDR3 DNA: TGTGCCAGCTCACCAGCGGCAGCGGATGGCTACACCTTC
CDR3 protein: CASSPAAADGYTF

J gene: TRBJ2-1
clone size: NA
V gene: TRBV15
D gene: NA
CDR3 DNA: TGTGCCACCAGCACTCTACAGGTGGGCCCCTACAATGAGCAGTTCTTC
CDR3 protein: CATSTLQVGPYNEQFF

J gene: TRBJ2-3
clone size: NA
V gene: TRBV4-1
D gene: NA
CDR3 DNA: TGCGCCAGCAGCCAAAGGGAGGCTCCTGGGCAGGATACGCAGTATTTT
CDR3 protein: CASSQREAPGQDTQYF

J gene: TRBJ2-7
clone size: NA
V gene: TRBV6-1
D gene: NA
CDR3 DNA: TGTGCCAGCAGTGGGGGCGGGGCCGAGCAGTACTTC
CDR3 protein: CASSGGGAEQYF

J gene: TRBJ2-3
clone size: NA
V gene: TRBV4-3
D gene: NA
CDR3 DNA: TGCGCCAGCAGCCAAGATTCCGGGACAGATACGCAGTATTTT
CDR3 protein: CASSQDSGTDTQYF

J gene: TRBJ2-7
clone size: few
V gene: TRBV5-6
D gene: TRBD1
CDR3 DNA: TGTGCCAGCGGACAGGGAAGCTCCTACGAGCAGTACTTC
CDR3 protein: CASGQGSSYEQYF

J gene: TRBJ2-5
clone size: NA
V gene: TRBV28
D gene: TRBD2
CDR3 DNA: TGTGCCAGCAGAAGCGGGGGGGCCGTAGAGACCCAGTACTTC
CDR3 protein: CASRSGGAVETQYF

J gene: TRBJ1-1
clone size: few
V gene: TRBV11-2
D gene: NA
CDR3 DNA: TGTGCCAGCAGCTTAGATCGGTTAGGGCAGGGTGCTTTCTTT
CDR3 protein: CASSLDRLGQGAFF

J gene: TRBJ2-2
clone size: NA
V gene: TRBV19
D gene: NA
CDR3 DNA: TGTGCCAGTACCTTCCGACCCACTAGGGCCGGGGAGCTGTTTTTT
CDR3 protein: CASTFRPTRAGELFF